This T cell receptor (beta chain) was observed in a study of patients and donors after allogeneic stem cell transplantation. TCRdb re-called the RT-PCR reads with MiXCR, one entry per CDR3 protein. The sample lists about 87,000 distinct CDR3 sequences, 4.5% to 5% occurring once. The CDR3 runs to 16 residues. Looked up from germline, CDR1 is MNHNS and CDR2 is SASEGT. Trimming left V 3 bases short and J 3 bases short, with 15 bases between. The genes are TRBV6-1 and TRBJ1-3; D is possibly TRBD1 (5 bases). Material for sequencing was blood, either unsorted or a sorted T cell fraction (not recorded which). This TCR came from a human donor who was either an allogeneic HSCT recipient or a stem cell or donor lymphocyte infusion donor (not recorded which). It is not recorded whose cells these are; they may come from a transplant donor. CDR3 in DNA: TGTGCCAGCAGTGAGCGGGGCCTAAACTATGGAAACACCATATATTTT. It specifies CASSERGLNYGNTIYF.